These T cell receptor beta chains were read from a single sample in a study of technical replicates of blood from several donors. The assay was immunoSEQ multiplex PCR, and TCRdb's table has in-frame clones only and misses some. The sample contains about 67,000 clones, 95% to 98% of which appear only once. The sequenced sample was T cells isolated from PBMCs. The receptors shown here come from a human donor in good health. The CDR3 runs from the conserved cysteine through the conserved F or W. Fields, in order: D gene, clone size, V gene, J gene, CDR3 protein, CDR3 DNA. A D gene is named only where the DNA matches it firmly. Clone size appears in some rows only: once, few, many, or a class for an expanded clone.

>-|-|TRBV5-8|TRBJ2-7
CASSGTGYYEQYF
TGTGCCAGCAGCGGTACAGGCTACTACGAGCAGTACTTC
>TRBD2|-|TRBV5-1|TRBJ2-5
CASSFGLAGGYYQETQYF
TGCGCCAGCAGCTTCGGACTAGCGGGGGGATATTACCAAGAGACCCAGTACTTC
>-|-|TRBV5-4|TRBJ2-7
CASSLAESSYEQYF
TGTGCCAGCAGCTTGGCGGAGAGCTCCTACGAGCAGTACTTC
>-|-|TRBV2|TRBJ1-1
CASSEGLNTEAFF
TGTGCCAGCAGTGAAGGTCTTAACACTGAAGCTTTCTTT
>-|-|TRBV5-1|TRBJ1-1
CASSLGTANTEAFF
TGCGCCAGCAGCTTGGGGACAGCTAACACTGAAGCTTTCTTT
>TRBD2|-|TRBV7-2|TRBJ2-5
CASRQTSGGETQYF
TGTGCCAGCAGGCAGACTAGCGGGGGGGAGACCCAGTACTTC
>-|once|TRBV5-8|TRBJ1-1
CASRVHGREGEAFF
TGTGCCAGCAGGGTTCATGGGAGGGAGGGTGAAGCTTTCTTT
>-|-|TRBV7-2|TRBJ2-2
CASSLSGTGELFF
TGTGCCAGCAGCTTATCGGGCACCGGGGAGCTGTTTTTT
>TRBD2|-|TRBV4-1|TRBJ2-5
CASSQELAGGWETQYF
TGCGCCAGCAGCCAAGAATTAGCGGGAGGGTGGGAGACCCAGTACTTC
>TRBD2|-|TRBV5-1|TRBJ2-1
CASSSGLAGGLQGEQFF
TGCGCCAGCAGCTCGGGACTAGCGGGGGGACTACAGGGTGAGCAGTTCTTC
>-|-|TRBV6-1|TRBJ1-2
CASSEVGAGPYGYTF
TGTGCCAGCAGTGAAGTAGGGGCAGGGCCCTATGGCTACACCTTC
>-|-|TRBV19|TRBJ1-2
CASSIALGRGYGYTF
TGTGCCAGTAGTATAGCTTTGGGCAGGGGATATGGCTACACCTTC
>-|-|TRBV11-2|TRBJ2-1
CASSERQGAPNEQFF
TGTGCCAGCAGCGAACGGCAGGGCGCCCCCAATGAGCAGTTCTTC
>-|-|TRBV4-2|TRBJ2-7
CASSPELFSYEQYF
TGTGCCAGCAGCCCGGAGTTGTTCTCCTACGAGCAGTACTTC
>-|once|TRBV14|TRBJ1-4
CASSQENLRAEKLFF
TGTGCCAGCAGCCAAGAAAACCTAAGAGCTGAAAAACTGTTTTTT
>TRBD2|-|TRBV28|TRBJ2-7
CASSPRLAGVYEQYF
TGTGCCAGCAGTCCCCGACTAGCGGGAGTGTACGAGCAGTACTTC
>-|-|TRBV5-4|TRBJ2-7
CASSLKGTYEQYF
TGTGCCAGCAGCTTGAAGGGGACCTACGAGCAGTACTTC
>-|once|TRBV6-1|TRBJ1-2
CASSEADTQIYGYTF
TGTGCCAGCAGTGAGGCAGACACGCAGATCTATGGCTACACCTTC
>-|once|TRBV6-1|TRBJ1-5
CASIVGDYSNQPQHF
TGTGCCAGCATAGTCGGGGACTATAGCAATCAGCCCCAGCATTTT
>TRBD2|-|TRBV5-6|TRBJ2-7
CASSPVAGSYEQYF
TGTGCCAGCAGCCCAGTAGCGGGGTCCTACGAGCAGTACTTC
>TRBD1|-|TRBV10-2|TRBJ1-2
CASIENRGLGGYTF
TGCGCCAGCATAGAGAACAGGGGGCTGGGAGGCTACACCTTC
>-|-|TRBV28|TRBJ1-2
CASSPGGPYGYTF
TGTGCCAGCAGCCCCGGGGGACCGTATGGCTACACCTTC
>-|-|TRBV19|TRBJ2-7
CASSIGWGPYEQYF
TGTGCCAGTAGTATTGGGTGGGGCCCCTACGAGCAGTACTTC
>-|-|TRBV18|TRBJ2-7
CASSPPSGSSYEQYF
TGTGCCAGCTCACCACCTTCCGGGTCTTCCTACGAGCAGTACTTC
>-|-|TRBV9|TRBJ2-3
CASSVDLLGDTQYF
TGTGCCAGCAGCGTAGATCTCCTCGGAGATACGCAGTATTTT
>-|-|TRBV10-1|TRBJ2-3
CASSEWGVSTDTQYF
TGCGCCAGCAGTGAGTGGGGGGTAAGCACAGATACGCAGTATTTT
>TRBD1|-|TRBV6-5|TRBJ2-2
CASSAPGGTGELFF
TGTGCCAGCAGTGCACCAGGGGGCACCGGGGAGCTGTTTTTT
>-|once|TRBV10-1|TRBJ2-3
CASSDPAGNTQYF
TGCGCCAGCAGTGACCCAGCCGGGAATACGCAGTATTTT
>TRBD1|few|TRBV7-9|TRBJ2-5
CASSSTGSETQYF
TGTGCCAGCAGTTCGACAGGGTCAGAGACCCAGTACTTC
>-|-|TRBV25-1|TRBJ2-1
CASSEIVSQASYNEQFF
TGTGCCAGCAGTGAAATTGTATCCCAGGCTTCCTACAATGAGCAGTTCTTC
>-|-|TRBV13|TRBJ2-2
CASSFGETGELFF
TGTGCCAGCAGCTTCGGGGAAACCGGGGAGCTGTTTTTT
>-|-|TRBV1|TRBJ2-3
CTSRSLPIAGRPTDTQYF
TGCACCAGCAGATCCCTGCCCATAGCGGGTCGGCCCACAGATACGCAGTATTTT
>-|-|TRBV6-5|TRBJ1-2
CASSITGSGGYGYTF
TGTGCCAGCAGCATTACCGGGAGTGGGGGCTATGGCTACACCTTC
>-|-|TRBV6-1|TRBJ1-2
CATYDGNYGYTF
TGTGCCACGTACGACGGGAACTATGGCTACACCTTC
>-|-|TRBV11-3|TRBJ2-3
CASSPGAGPTDTQYF
TGTGCCAGCAGCCCCGGGGCGGGGCCCACAGATACGCAGTATTTT
>-|-|TRBV5-5|TRBJ1-6
CASSLSGSGTGDNSPLHF
TGTGCCAGCAGCTTGAGTGGGTCGGGTACAGGCGATAATTCACCCCTCCACTTT
>-|once|TRBV7-6|TRBJ2-5
CASSLGQGRTQYF
TGTGCCAGCAGCTTAGGCCAGGGGAGGACCCAGTACTTC
>-|-|TRBV4-1|TRBJ2-3
CASSQRHDQVSSTDTQYF
TGCGCCAGCAGCCAAAGGCATGACCAGGTTTCTAGCACAGATACGCAGTATTTT
>TRBD1|-|TRBV19|TRBJ2-7
CASSRDRGYEQYF
TGTGCCAGTAGCCGGGACAGGGGATACGAGCAGTACTTC
>TRBD1|once|TRBV5-6|TRBJ1-1
CASSLDRGMNTEAFF
TGTGCCAGCAGCTTGGACAGGGGAATGAACACTGAAGCTTTCTTT